Each of the 5 T cell receptor beta chains below was sequenced from the same sample in a study of cytomegalovirus exposure and HLA in healthy donors. PCR amplification relied on 60 Vbeta primers (plus 13 Jbeta primers). Method: immunoSEQ multiplex PCR; TCRdb's copy keeps in-frame clones and lacks some. The data contain about 67,000 clones, 80% of them singletons. The material sequenced was PBMCs. Source of these receptors: a woman aged 25-40 years in good health and CMV-seronegative.

In this sample, this clone turned up once. CDR3 residues: CAWSPLGAAGAEQYF. The CDR3 coding sequence is TGTGCCTGGAGCCCCCTTGGGGCTGCGGGGGCCGAGCAGTACTTC. The J gene is TRBJ2-7, the V gene TRBV30, with D tentatively TRBD2 (7 bases). CDR1 and CDR2 (germline): GTSNPN, SVGIG (reference sequence). The CDR3 sequence is 15 residues long. V was pared by 3 bases and J by 6 bases, with 21 bases between. Full variable domain (remainder filled in from reference TRBV30 and TRBJ2-7): SQTIHQWPATLVQPVGSPLSLECTVEGTSNPNLYWYRQAAGRGLQLLFYSVGIGQISSEVPQNLSASRPQDRQFILSSKKLLLSDSGFYLCAWSPLGAAGAEQYFGPGTRLTVT.

The CDR3 loop reads CASSSPRGHGYTF. The CDR3 DNA sequence: TGTGCCAGCAGCTCTCCGAGGGGGCATGGCTACACCTTC. The gene calls are TRBV7-2 and TRBJ1-2, with 7 bases fitting TRBD1. CDR3 length: 13 residues. V was clipped by 4 bases and J by 6 bases; unmatched bases: 5. The germline CDR1 and CDR2 sequences are SGHTA and FQGNSA.

CDR3 protein: CASRGRINQPQHF. CDR3 DNA: TGTGCCAGCCGCGGCAGAATCAATCAGCCCCAGCATTTT. The genes are TRBV6-1 and TRBJ1-5; D is unclear. This CDR3 is built from 13 residues. Germline V gene sequence: CDR1 MNHNS, CDR2 SASEGT. V was cut by 8 bases and J by 3 bases, with 11 bases left in between.

The CDR3 loop reads CASSLFGRDQSTNEKLFF. CDR3 nucleotide sequence: TGTGCCAGCAGCTTGTTTGGCAGGGATCAGTCAACTAATGAAAAACTGTTTTTT. The rearrangement uses TRBV5-8 and TRBJ1-4; tentatively, D is TRBD1 (5 bases). In germline, CDR1 is SGHTS, CDR2 YDEGEE. The CDR3 contains 18 residues. The V end lost 1 base, the J end lost 0 bases, and 16 bases lay between the germline ends.

The rearrangement links TRBV28 to TRBJ1-1; the D gene is possibly TRBD1 (5 bases). In germline, CDR1 is MDHEN, CDR2 SYDVKM. The CDR3 loop spans 13 amino acids. Trimming took off 7 bases at V and 0 bases at J, with 9 bases between the two ends. The CDR3: CASTTGLNTEAFF. CDR3 DNA: TGTGCCAGCACCACAGGACTGAACACTGAAGCTTTCTTT. Complete variable domain (other parts from reference TRBV28 and TRBJ1-1): DVKVTQSSRYLVKRTGEKVFLECVQDMDHENMFWYRQDPGLGLRLIYFSYDVKMKEKGDIPEGYSVSREKKERFSLILESASTNQTSMYLCASTTGLNTEAFFGQGTRLTVV.